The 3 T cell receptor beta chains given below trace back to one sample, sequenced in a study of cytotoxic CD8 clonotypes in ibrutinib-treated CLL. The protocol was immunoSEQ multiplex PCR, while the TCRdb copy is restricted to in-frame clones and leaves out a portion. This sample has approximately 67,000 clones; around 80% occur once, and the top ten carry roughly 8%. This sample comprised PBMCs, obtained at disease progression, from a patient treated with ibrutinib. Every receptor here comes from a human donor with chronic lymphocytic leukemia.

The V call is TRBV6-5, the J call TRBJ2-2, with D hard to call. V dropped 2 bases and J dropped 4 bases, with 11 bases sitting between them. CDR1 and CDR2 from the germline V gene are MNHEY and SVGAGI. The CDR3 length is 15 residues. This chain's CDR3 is CASSYTSPGTGELFF. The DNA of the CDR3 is TGTGCCAGCAGTTACACTTCCCCGGGCACCGGGGAGCTGTTTTTT.

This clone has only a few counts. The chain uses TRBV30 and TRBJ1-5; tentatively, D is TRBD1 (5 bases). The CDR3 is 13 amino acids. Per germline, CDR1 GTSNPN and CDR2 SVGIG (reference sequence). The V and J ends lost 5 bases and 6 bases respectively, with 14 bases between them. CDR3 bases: TGTGCCTGGGATCAGGGTACGGGTCAGCCCCAGCATTTT. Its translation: CAWDQGTGQPQHF.

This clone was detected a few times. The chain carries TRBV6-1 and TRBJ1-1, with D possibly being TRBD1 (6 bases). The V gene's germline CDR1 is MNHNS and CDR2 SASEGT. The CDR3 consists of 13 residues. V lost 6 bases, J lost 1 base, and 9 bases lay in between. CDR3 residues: CASRTTGNTEAFF. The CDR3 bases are TGTGCCAGCAGAACGACAGGGAACACTGAAGCTTTCTTT.